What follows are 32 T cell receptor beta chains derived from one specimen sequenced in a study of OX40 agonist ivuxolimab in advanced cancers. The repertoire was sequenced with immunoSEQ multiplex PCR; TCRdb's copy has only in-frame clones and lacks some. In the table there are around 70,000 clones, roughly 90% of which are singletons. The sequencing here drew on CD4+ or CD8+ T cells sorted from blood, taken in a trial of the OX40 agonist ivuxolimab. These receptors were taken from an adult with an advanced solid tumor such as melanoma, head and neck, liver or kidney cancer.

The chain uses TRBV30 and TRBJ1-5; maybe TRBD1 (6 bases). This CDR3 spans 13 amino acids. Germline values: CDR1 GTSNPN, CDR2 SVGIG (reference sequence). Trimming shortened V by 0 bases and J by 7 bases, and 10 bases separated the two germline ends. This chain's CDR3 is CAWSVKGGQPQHF. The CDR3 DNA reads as TGTGCCTGGAGTGTTAAGGGGGGCCAGCCCCAGCATTTT.

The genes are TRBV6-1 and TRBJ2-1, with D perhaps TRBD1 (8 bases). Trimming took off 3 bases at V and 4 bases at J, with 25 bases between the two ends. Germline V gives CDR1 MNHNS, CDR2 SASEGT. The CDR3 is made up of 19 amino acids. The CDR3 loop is CASSEIGQGYSGTYNEQFF. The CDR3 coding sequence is TGTGCCAGCAGTGAGATTGGACAGGGTTACAGCGGGACGTACAATGAGCAGTTCTTC.

The CDR3, as DNA: TGTGCCAGCAGCGTCGGTTCCCCTGGGGCTAGCACAGATACGCAGTATTTT. Translated: CASSVGSPGASTDTQYF. The J gene is TRBJ2-3, the V gene TRBV9; a weak D match, TRBD1 (5 bases). The V gene's germline CDR1 is SGDLS and CDR2 YYNGEE. This CDR3 region has 17 residues. Trimming left V 2 bases short and J 0 bases short, with 16 bases between.

Written as DNA, the CDR3 is TGCGCCAGCAGCCAATTTCAGAGGAACACTGAAGCTTTCTTT. It translates to CASSQFQRNTEAFF. The chain carries TRBV4-1 and TRBJ1-1, with unresolved D. The length of the CDR3 is 14 residues. The V gene lost 2 bases and the J gene lost 1 base, with 8 bases spanning the gap. The germline V gene encodes CDR1 MGHRA and CDR2 YSYEKL.

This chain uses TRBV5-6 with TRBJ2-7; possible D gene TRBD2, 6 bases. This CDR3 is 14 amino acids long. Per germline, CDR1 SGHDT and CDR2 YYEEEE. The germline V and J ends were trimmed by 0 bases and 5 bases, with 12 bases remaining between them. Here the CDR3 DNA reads TGTGCCAGCAGCTTGGATGGAGGGGAGGACGAGCAGTACTTC. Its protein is CASSLDGGEDEQYF.

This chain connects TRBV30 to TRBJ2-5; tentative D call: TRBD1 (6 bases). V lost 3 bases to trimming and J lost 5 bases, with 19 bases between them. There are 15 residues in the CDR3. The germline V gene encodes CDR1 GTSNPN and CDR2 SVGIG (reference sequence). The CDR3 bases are TGTGCCTGGAGAAACAGGGCCGTCTTAAGGGAGACCCAGTACTTC. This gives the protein CAWRNRAVLRETQYF.

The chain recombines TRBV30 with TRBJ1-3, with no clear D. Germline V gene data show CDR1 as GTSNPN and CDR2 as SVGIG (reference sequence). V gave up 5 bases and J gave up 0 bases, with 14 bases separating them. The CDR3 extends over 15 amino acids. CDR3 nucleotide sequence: TGTGCCTGGGGGGAACTGAGCAACTCTGGAAACACCATATATTTT. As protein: CAWGELSNSGNTIYF.

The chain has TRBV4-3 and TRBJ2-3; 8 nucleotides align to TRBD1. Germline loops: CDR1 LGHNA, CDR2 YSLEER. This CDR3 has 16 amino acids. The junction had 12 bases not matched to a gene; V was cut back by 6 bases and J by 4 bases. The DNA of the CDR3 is TGCGCCAGCAGTCAGGGGGCCTACCGCCAGGCAGATACGCAGTATTTT. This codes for CASSQGAYRQADTQYF.

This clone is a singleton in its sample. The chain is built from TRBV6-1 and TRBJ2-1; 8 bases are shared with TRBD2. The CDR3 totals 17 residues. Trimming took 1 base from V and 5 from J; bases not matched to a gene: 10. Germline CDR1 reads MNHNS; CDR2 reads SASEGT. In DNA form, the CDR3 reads TGTGCCAGCAGTGAAGAACGCGGGAGGCGCCCTAACAATGAGCAGTTCTTC. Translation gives CASSEERGRRPNNEQFF.

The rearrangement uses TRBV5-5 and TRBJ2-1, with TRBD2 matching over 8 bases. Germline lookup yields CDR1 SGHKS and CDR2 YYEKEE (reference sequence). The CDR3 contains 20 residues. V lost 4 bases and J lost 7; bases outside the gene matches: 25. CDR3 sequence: CASSAGREAGAASLQNEQFF. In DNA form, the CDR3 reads TGTGCCAGCAGCGCTGGGAGGGAAGCGGGAGCCGCCTCTTTGCAGAATGAGCAGTTCTTC.

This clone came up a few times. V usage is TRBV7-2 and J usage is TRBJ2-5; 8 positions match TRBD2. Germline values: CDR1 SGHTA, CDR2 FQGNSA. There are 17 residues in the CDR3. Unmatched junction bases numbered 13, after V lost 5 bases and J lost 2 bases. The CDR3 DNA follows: TGTGCCAGCAGCCCTCACCTAATAGCGGGAATGCAAGAGACCCAGTACTTC. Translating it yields CASSPHLIAGMQETQYF.

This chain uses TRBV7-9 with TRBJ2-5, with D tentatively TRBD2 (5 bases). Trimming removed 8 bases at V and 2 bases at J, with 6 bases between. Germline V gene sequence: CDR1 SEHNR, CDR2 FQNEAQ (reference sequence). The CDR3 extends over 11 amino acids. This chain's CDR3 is CASGGQETQYF. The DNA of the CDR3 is TGTGCCAGCGGCGGGCAAGAGACCCAGTACTTC.

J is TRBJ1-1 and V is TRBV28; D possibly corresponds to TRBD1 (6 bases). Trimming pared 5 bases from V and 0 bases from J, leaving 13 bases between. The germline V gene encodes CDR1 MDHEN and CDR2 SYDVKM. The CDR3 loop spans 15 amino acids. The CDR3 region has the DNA TGTGCCAGCAGTCTCCCCCGACAGGTGAACACTGAAGCTTTCTTT. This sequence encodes CASSLPRQVNTEAFF. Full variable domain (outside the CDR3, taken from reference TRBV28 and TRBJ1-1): DVKVTQSSRYLVKRTGEKVFLECVQDMDHENMFWYRQDPGLGLRLIYFSYDVKMKEKGDIPEGYSVSREKKERFSLILESASTNQTSMYLCASSLPRQVNTEAFFGQGTRLTVV.

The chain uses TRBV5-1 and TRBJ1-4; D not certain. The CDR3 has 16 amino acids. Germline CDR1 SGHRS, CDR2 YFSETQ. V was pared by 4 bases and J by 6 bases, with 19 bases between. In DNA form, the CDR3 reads TGCGCCAGCAGCGCCGGGCCACCCCTGTCCGATGAAAAACTGTTTTTT. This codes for CASSAGPPLSDEKLFF.

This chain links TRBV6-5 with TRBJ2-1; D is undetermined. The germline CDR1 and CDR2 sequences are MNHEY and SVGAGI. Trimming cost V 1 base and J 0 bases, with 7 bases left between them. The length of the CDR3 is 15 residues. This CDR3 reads CASSYLVSSYNEQFF. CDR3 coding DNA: TGTGCCAGCAGTTACTTAGTTAGCTCCTACAATGAGCAGTTCTTC.

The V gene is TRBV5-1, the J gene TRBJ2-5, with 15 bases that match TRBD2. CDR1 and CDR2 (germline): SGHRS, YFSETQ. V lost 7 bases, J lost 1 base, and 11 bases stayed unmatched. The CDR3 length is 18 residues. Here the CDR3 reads CASSTPGTSGRSQETQYF. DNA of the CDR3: TGCGCCAGCTCCACCCCCGGGACTAGCGGGAGGTCCCAAGAGACCCAGTACTTC.

The DNA of the CDR3 is TGCGCCAGCAGCACCTGGGGGGTTGGCGCAGATACGCAGTATTTT. Encoded protein: CASSTWGVGADTQYF. The chain employs TRBV4-3 and TRBJ2-3; a possible D gene is TRBD2 (6 bases). This CDR3 region has 15 residues. Germline V gene sequence: CDR1 LGHNA, CDR2 YSLEER. The V and J ends lost 5 bases and 4 bases respectively, with 16 bases between them.

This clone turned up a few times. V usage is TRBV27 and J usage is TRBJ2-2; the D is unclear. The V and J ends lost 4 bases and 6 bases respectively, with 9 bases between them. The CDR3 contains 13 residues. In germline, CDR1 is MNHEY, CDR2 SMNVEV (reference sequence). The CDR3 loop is CASSSFLAGELFF. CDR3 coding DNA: TGTGCCAGCAGTTCTTTTTTGGCCGGGGAGCTGTTTTTT.

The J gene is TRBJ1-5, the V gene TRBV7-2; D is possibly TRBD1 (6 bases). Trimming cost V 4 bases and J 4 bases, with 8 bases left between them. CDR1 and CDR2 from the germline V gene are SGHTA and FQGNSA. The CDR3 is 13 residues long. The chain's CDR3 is CASSSRGNQPQHF. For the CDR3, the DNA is TGTGCCAGCAGCTCAAGGGGGAATCAGCCCCAGCATTTT.

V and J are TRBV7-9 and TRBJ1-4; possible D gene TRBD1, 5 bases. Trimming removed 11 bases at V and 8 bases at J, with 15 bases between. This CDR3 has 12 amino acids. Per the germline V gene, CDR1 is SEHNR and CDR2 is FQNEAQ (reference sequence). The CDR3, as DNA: TGTGCCCTGGGGCAGGGAGAAGAAAAACTGTTTTTT. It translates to CALGQGEEKLFF.

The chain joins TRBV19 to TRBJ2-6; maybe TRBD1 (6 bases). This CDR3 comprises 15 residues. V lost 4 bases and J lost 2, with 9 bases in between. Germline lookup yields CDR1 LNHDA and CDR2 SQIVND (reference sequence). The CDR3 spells CASSTSGAGANVLTF. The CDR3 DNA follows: TGTGCCAGTAGTACTTCAGGGGCTGGGGCCAACGTCCTGACTTTC. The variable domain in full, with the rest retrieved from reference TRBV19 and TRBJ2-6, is DGGITQSPKYLFRKEGQNVTLSCEQNLNHDAMYWYRQDPGQGLRLIYYSQIVNDFQKGDIAEGYSVSREKKESFPLTVTSAQKNPTAFYLCASSTSGAGANVLTFGAGSRLTVL.

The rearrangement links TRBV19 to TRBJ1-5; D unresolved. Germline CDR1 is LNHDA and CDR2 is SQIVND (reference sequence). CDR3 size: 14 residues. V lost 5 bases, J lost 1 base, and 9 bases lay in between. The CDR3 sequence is CASSRRPSNQPQHF. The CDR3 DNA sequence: TGTGCCAGTAGTCGCAGGCCCAGCAATCAGCCCCAGCATTTT.

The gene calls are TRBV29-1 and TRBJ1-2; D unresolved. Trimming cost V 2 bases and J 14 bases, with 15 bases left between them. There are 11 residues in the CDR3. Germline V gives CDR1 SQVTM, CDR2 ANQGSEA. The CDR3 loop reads CSVESGLGSTF. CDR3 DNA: TGCAGCGTTGAAAGTGGTCTCGGGTCTACCTTC.

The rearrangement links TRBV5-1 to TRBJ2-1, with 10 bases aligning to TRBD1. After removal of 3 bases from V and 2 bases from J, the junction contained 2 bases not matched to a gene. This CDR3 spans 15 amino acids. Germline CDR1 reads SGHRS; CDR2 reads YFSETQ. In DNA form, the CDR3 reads TGCGCCAGCAGCTCAGGACAGGGGGCCTACAATGAGCAGTTCTTC. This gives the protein CASSSGQGAYNEQFF. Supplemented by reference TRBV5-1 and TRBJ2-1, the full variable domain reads KAGVTQTPRYLIKTRGQQVTLSCSPISGHRSVSWYQQTPGQGLQFLFEYFSETQRNKGNFPGRFSGRQFSNSRSEMNVSTLELGDSALYLCASSSGQGAYNEQFFGPGTRLTVL.

The CDR3 nucleotides read TGTGCCAGCAGTTACAGGCCATTCAGCACAGATACGCAGTATTTT. Protein product: CASSYRPFSTDTQYF. V is TRBV6-5 and J is TRBJ2-3; D is unclear. With 2 bases removed from V and 0 bases from J, the gap between germline ends came to 9 bases. Germline CDR1 is MNHEY and CDR2 is SVGAGI. This CDR3 is built from 15 residues.

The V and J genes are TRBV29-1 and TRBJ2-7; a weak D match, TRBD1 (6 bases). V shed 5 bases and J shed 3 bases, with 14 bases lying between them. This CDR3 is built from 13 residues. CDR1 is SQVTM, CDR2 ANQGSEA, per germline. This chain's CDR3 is CSVLDRSSYEQYF. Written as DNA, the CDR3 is TGCAGCGTTCTTGACAGGTCCAGCTACGAGCAGTACTTC.

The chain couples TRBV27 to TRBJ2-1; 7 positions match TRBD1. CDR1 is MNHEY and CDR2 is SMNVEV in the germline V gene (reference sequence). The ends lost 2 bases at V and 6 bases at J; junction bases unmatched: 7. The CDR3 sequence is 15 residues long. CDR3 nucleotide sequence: TGTGCCAGCAGTTTAGACAGGGTGTCTTCCAATGAGCAGTTCTTC. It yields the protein CASSLDRVSSNEQFF.

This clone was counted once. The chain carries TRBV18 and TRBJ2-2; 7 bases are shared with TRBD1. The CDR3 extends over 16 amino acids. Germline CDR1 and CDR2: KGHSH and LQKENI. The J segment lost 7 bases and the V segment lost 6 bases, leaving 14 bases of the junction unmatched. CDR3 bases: TGTGCCAGCTCCCCGGACCGTACAGGGGTTGGCGGGGAGCTGTTTTTT. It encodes CASSPDRTGVGGELFF.

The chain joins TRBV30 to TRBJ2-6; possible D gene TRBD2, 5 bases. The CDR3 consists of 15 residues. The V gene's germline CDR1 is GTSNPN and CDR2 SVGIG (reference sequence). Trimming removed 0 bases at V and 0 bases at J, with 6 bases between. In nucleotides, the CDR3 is TGTGCCTGGAGTGTAGGGAGCTCTGGGGCCAACGTCCTGACTTTC. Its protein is CAWSVGSSGANVLTF.

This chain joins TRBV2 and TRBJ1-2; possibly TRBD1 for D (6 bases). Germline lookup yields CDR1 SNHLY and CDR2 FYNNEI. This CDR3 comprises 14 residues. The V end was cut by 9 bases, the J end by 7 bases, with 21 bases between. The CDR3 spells CARKEGELLGGYTF. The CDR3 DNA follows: TGTGCCAGAAAAGAGGGGGAACTTTTGGGTGGCTACACCTTC.

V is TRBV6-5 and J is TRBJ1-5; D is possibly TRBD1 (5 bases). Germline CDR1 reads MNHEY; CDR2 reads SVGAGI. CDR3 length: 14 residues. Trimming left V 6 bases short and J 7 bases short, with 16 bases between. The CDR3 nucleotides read TGTGCCAGCAGCCCCACGGGGGATAGGCAGCCCCAGCATTTT. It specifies CASSPTGDRQPQHF.

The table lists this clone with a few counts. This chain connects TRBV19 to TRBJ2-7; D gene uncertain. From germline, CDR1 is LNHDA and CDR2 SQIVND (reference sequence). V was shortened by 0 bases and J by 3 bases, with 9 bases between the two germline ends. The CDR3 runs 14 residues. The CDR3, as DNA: TGTGCCAGTAGTATAGATCTATACAGCTACGAGCAGTACTTC. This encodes CASSIDLYSYEQYF.